This TCR beta chain was found in a study of shared clonotypes between healthy human individuals. In the study overall: Samples came from a couple of female and a few male donors aged 18 to 49. General observations from the study: The study's rarefaction showed incomplete sorted-subset sequencing despite large depth.

The CDR3 consists of 14 residues. Trimming removed 2 bases at V and 2 bases at J, with 6 bases between. CDR1 and CDR2 (germline): LGHNA, YSLEER. Concerning this clone: The antigen is undetermined.

Assay used: immunoSEQ multiplex PCR; TCRdb lists only in-frame clones, some missing. The repertoire holds 2,100,000 or so clones, with 90% to 97% as singletons. The source of this sequence is a man between 18 and 29 years old in good health. Sequencing was performed on naive CD4+ T cells sorted from blood. As to subset: CD45RA+ positively selected. The chain recombines TRBV4-3 with TRBJ2-2; no reliable D call. CDR3 amino acids: CASSQTHNTGELFF. CDR3 DNA: TGCGCCAGCAGCCAAACGCATAACACCGGGGAGCTGTTTTTT.